The next 18 T cell receptor beta chains were all read from a single sample in a study of human T cells and chemical hapten exposure. TCRdb re-analysed the RACE reads in MiXCR, keeping a single row per CDR3 protein. The data contain roughly 150,000 distinct CDR3 sequences, around 30% of them seen just once; the ten biggest clones take up under 2.5%. As for time point: patch test 3, about 24 weeks after DPC sensitization. Treatment of the sample: therapeutic diphenylcyclopropenone sensitization with weekly scalp DPC. This specimen was whole blood, taken in connection with sensitization to the hapten diphenylcyclopropenone (DPC). Every receptor here comes from a woman aged 18-35 years with alopecia areata. Some clones in this sample may be carry-over from other donors' samples.

This clonotype was counted a few times. CDR3 sequence reads: CASSLVTGRYEQYF. Written as DNA, the CDR3 is TGTGCCAGCAGCTTAGTCACAGGTCGGTACGAGCAGTACTTC. The chain joins TRBV7-2 to TRBJ2-7, with D possibly being TRBD1 (5 bases). Germline CDR1 is SGHTA and CDR2 is FQGNSA. The CDR3 is made up of 14 amino acids. Trimming removed 1 base from V and 4 bases from J, with 11 bases in between.

This clonotype was observed a few times. This chain links TRBV24-1 with TRBJ2-7; 12 nucleotides line up with TRBD1. The trim removed 2 bases at V and 3 bases at J, leaving 7 bases unmatched. Germline values: CDR1 KGHDR, CDR2 SFDVKD. This CDR3 is 17 amino acids long. The CDR3 spells CATSDWGQGAPGYEQYF. The DNA of the CDR3 is TGTGCCACCAGTGATTGGGGACAGGGGGCGCCTGGCTACGAGCAGTACTTC.

Only one count was recorded for this clonotype. The chain has TRBV20-1 and TRBJ1-6, with 7 bases matching TRBD1. The CDR3 sequence is 15 residues long. Trimming at V came to 3 bases and at J to 6 bases, leaving 8 bases not matched to a gene. In germline, CDR1 is DFQATT, CDR2 SNEGSKA (reference sequence). The CDR3 DNA reads TGCAGTGCTAGCCACCTGGGACAGATTAATTCACCCCTCCACTTT. Protein product: CSASHLGQINSPLHF.

The V call is TRBV3-1, the J call TRBJ2-2, with D hard to call. Germline V gene lookup returns CDR1 LGHDT and CDR2 YNNKEL (reference sequence). The CDR3 covers 13 residues. V lost 2 bases and J lost 7, with 8 bases in between. The CDR3 spells CASSQTVGGELFF. The DNA for the CDR3 is TGTGCCAGCAGCCAAACGGTTGGCGGGGAGCTGTTTTTT.

This clonotype was detected a few times. The rearrangement joins TRBV19 to TRBJ1-2; D ambiguous. V lost 6 bases to trimming and J lost 3 bases, with 8 bases between them. This CDR3 has 12 amino acids. The germline V gene has CDR1 LNHDA and CDR2 SQIVND (reference sequence). CDR3 in DNA: TGTGCCAGTAGCCGGGCGGACTATGGCTACACCTTC. Translating it yields CASSRADYGYTF.

This clonotype has a handful of counts. The chain employs TRBV3-1 and TRBJ2-5; D not resolved. The length of the CDR3 is 11 residues. Trimming left V 3 bases short and J 4 bases short, with 3 bases between. From germline, CDR1 is LGHDT and CDR2 YNNKEL (reference sequence). The CDR3 loop reads CASSQTETQYF. The CDR3 bases are TGTGCCAGCAGCCAGACAGAGACCCAGTACTTC.

This clonotype was observed a handful of times. The J gene is TRBJ1-1, the V gene TRBV29-1; D is uncertain. This CDR3 is built from 12 residues. Germline assignment: CDR1 SQVTM and CDR2 ANQGSEA. Trimming took 4 bases from V and 1 from J, leaving 7 bases between them. This chain's CDR3 is CSVGVWNTEAFF. In DNA, the CDR3 is TGCAGCGTTGGGGTTTGGAACACTGAAGCTTTCTTT. The whole variable domain, filled in from reference TRBV29-1 and TRBJ1-1, reads SAVISQKPSRDICQRGTSLTIQCQVDSQVTMMFWYRQQPGQSLTLIATANQGSEATYESGFVIDKFPISRPNLTFSTLTVSNMSPEDSSIYLCSVGVWNTEAFFGQGTRLTVV.

The rearrangement uses TRBV4-1 and TRBJ2-7, with 7 bases matching TRBD2. The CDR3 extends over 15 amino acids. Trimming removed 1 base from V and 3 bases from J; junction bases left unmatched: 6. Germline V gene data show CDR1 as MGHRA and CDR2 as YSYEKL. This CDR3 reads CASSQVPAGIYEQYF. CDR3 nucleotides: TGCGCCAGCAGCCAAGTACCAGCGGGAATCTACGAGCAGTACTTC.

The rearrangement joins TRBV5-1 to TRBJ2-2; D is possibly TRBD1 (6 bases). CDR1 and CDR2 (germline): SGHRS, YFSETQ. The CDR3 totals 15 residues. V was pared by 4 bases and J by 0 bases, with 10 bases between. CDR3 loop: CASSLGQTNTGELFF. For the CDR3, the DNA is TGCGCCAGCAGCCTCGGACAGACGAACACCGGGGAGCTGTTTTTT.

The CDR3 DNA follows: TGTGCCAGCAGCATGGGACAGGGGGGCACAGATACGCAGTATTTT. Its translation is CASSMGQGGTDTQYF. This sequence joins TRBV7-8 and TRBJ2-3; 11 nucleotides line up with TRBD1. The germline CDR1 and CDR2 sequences are SGHVS and FQNEAQ. This CDR3 is built from 15 residues. V dropped 5 bases and J dropped 1; count of bases not matched to a gene: 2.

In this sample, this clonotype turned up a few times. The chain couples TRBV9 to TRBJ1-6; D possibly corresponds to TRBD1 (6 bases). The CDR3 is 14 residues long. Germline values: CDR1 SGDLS, CDR2 YYNGEE. Trimming cost V 3 bases and J 9 bases, with 13 bases left between them. The CDR3 sequence is CASSGEGGISPLHF. CDR3 coding DNA: TGTGCCAGCAGCGGAGAGGGGGGTATTTCACCCCTCCACTTT.

The chain joins TRBV5-5 to TRBJ2-5; a possible D gene is TRBD2 (7 bases). Trimming pared 0 bases from V and 5 bases from J, leaving 14 bases between. From germline, CDR1 is SGHKS and CDR2 YYEKEE (reference sequence). This CDR3 contains 15 residues. The CDR3 DNA reads TGTGCCAGCAGCTTGGCTGGGGGGGGGCTGGAGACCCAGTACTTC. As protein: CASSLAGGGLETQYF.

This clonotype was picked up many times. Here the CDR3 DNA reads TGCAGCGTTGAATGGGGGAACACTGAAGCTTTCTTT. Protein product: CSVEWGNTEAFF. This sequence joins TRBV29-1 and TRBJ1-1, with no clear D. The CDR3 covers 12 residues. CDR1 and CDR2 from the germline V gene are SQVTM and ANQGSEA. Trimming pared 2 bases from V and 1 base from J, leaving 5 bases between.

This clonotype was seen many times. The chain is built from TRBV5-1 and TRBJ2-7; D not resolved. The CDR3 contains 11 residues. The germline gives CDR1 SGHRS, CDR2 YFSETQ. Trimming took off 4 bases at V and 5 bases at J, with 7 bases between the two ends. This CDR3 reads CASSGIDEQYF. The DNA of the CDR3 is TGCGCCAGCAGCGGGATTGACGAGCAGTACTTC. Using reference TRBV5-1 and TRBJ2-7 for the parts outside the CDR3, the full variable domain is KAGVTQTPRYLIKTRGQQVTLSCSPISGHRSVSWYQQTPGQGLQFLFEYFSETQRNKGNFPGRFSGRQFSNSRSEMNVSTLELGDSALYLCASSGIDEQYFGPGTRLTVT.

This chain joins TRBV12-3 or TRBV12-4 and TRBJ1-2; D not certain. There are 12 residues in the CDR3. V lost 8 bases and J 4 bases, leaving 11 bases between the germline ends. The DNA of the CDR3 is TGTGCCAGCGCGACCGGGAGCTATGGCTACACCTTC. It translates to CASATGSYGYTF.

The chain employs TRBV7-3 and TRBJ2-7; maybe TRBD2 (7 bases). The germline V gene encodes CDR1 SGHTA and CDR2 FQGTGA. The CDR3 sequence is 15 residues long. Trimming removed 1 base from V and 1 base from J, with 11 bases in between. The CDR3 sequence: CASSLMAGASYEQYF. The CDR3 region has the DNA TGTGCCAGCAGCTTAATGGCGGGGGCTTCCTACGAGCAGTACTTC.

This chain uses TRBV29-1 with TRBJ1-2, with no clear D. The germline V gene encodes CDR1 SQVTM and CDR2 ANQGSEA. The CDR3 is 12 amino acids. The germline V and J ends were trimmed by 8 bases and 8 bases, with 18 bases remaining between them. CDR3 nucleotide sequence: TGCAGCTGTGGAGAAGGACGGGCGGGCTACACCTTC. This translates into CSCGEGRAGYTF.

The rearrangement joins TRBV18 to TRBJ1-1, with unresolved D. The CDR3 has 12 residues. The germline gives CDR1 KGHSH, CDR2 LQKENI. V gave up 2 bases and J gave up 8 bases, with 9 bases separating them. The CDR3 loop is CASSPRDREAFF. The CDR3 nucleotides read TGTGCCAGCTCACCAAGGGATCGGGAAGCTTTCTTT. The whole variable domain, remainder taken from reference TRBV18 and TRBJ1-1, is NAGVMQNPRHLVRRRGQEARLRCSPMKGHSHVYWYRQLPEEGLKFMVYLQKENIIDESGMPKERFSAEFPKEGPSILRIQQVVRGDSAAYFCASSPRDREAFFGQGTRLTVV.